Sequencing of this T cell receptor (beta chain) was carried out in a study of OX40 agonist ivuxolimab in advanced cancers. Study-wide results and caveats: At 0.1 to 3.0 mg/kg, CD4+ and CD8+ blood T cells expanded clonally by week 6. In the 0.1-3.0 mg/kg groups, partial responders showed among the lowest expansion.

J lost 1 base, V lost 3 bases, and 3 bases had no gene match. The CDR3 loop spans 17 amino acids. Germline V gene data show CDR1 as SGHNT and CDR2 as YYREEE (reference sequence). This clone was counted a single time. Its antigen is not identified. Profiled with immunoSEQ multiplex PCR; TCRdb holds only in-frame clones, not every one. This sample yields about 62,000 clones, of which 87% are seen a single time; just over 0.75% belongs to the top ten. The J gene is TRBJ2-6, the V gene TRBV5-4; 11 bases map to TRBD2. This material consisted of CD4+ or CD8+ T cells sorted from blood, taken in a trial of the OX40 agonist ivuxolimab. The receptor's source is an adult with an advanced solid tumor such as melanoma, head and neck, liver or kidney cancer. The CDR3: CASSSGTSGSGANVLTF. The CDR3 DNA sequence: TGTGCCAGCAGCTCCGGGACTAGCGGTTCTGGGGCCAACGTCCTGACTTTC.